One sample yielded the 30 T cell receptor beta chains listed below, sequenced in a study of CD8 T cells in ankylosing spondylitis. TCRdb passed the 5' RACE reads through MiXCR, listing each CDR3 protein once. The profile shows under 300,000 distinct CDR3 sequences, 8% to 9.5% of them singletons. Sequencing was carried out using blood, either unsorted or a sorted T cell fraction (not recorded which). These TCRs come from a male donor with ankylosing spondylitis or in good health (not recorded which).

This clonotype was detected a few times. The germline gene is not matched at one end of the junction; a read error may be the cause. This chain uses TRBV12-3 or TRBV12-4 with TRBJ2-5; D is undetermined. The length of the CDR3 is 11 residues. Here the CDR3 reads CASSRPGPLSF. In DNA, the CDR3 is TGTGCCAGCAGCCGCCCCGGGCCTCTGAGCTTC.

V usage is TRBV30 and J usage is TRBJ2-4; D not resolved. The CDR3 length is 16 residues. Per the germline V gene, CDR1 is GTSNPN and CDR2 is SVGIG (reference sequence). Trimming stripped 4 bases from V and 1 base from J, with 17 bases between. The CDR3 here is CAWTPATEVAKNIQYF. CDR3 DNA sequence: TGTGCCTGGACCCCGGCGACCGAGGTGGCCAAAAACATTCAGTACTTC.

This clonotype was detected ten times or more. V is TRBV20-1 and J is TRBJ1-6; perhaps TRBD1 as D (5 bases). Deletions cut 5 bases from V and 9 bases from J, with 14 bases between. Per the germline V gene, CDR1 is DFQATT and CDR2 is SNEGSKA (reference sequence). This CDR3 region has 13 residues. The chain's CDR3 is CSASSGQGSPLHF. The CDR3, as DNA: TGCAGTGCTTCCTCAGGGCAGGGTTCACCCCTCCACTTT.

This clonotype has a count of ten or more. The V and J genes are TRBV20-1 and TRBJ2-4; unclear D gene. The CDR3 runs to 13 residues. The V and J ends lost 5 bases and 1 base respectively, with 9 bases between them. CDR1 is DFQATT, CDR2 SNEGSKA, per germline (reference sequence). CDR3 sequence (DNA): TGCAGTGCTTTAGATTTTGCCAAAAACATTCAGTACTTC. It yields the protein CSALDFAKNIQYF.

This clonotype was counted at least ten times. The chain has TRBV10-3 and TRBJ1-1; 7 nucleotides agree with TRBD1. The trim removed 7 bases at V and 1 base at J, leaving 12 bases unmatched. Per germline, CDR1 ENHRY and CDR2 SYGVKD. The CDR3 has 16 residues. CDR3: CAITKTLQGRNTEAFF. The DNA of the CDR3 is TGTGCCATCACCAAAACCCTACAGGGGCGGAACACTGAAGCTTTCTTT.

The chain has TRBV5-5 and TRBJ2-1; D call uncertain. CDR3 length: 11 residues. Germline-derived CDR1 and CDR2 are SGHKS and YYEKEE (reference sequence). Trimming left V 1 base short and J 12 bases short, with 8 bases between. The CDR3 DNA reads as TGTGCCAGCAGCTTGCGCGTGGCGCAGTTCTTC. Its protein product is CASSLRVAQFF. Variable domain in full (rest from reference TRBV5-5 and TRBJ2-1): DAGVTQSPTHLIKTRGQQVTLRCSPISGHKSVSWYQQVLGQGPQFIFQYYEKEERGRGNFPDRFSARQFPNYSSELNVNALLLGDSALYLCASSLRVAQFFGPGTRLTVL.

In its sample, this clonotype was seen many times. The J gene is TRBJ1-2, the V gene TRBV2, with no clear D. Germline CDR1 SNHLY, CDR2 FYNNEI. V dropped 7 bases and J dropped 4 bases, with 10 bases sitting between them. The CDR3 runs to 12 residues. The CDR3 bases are TGTGCCAGCATGCGGGTCCCCTATGGCTACACCTTC. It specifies CASMRVPYGYTF.

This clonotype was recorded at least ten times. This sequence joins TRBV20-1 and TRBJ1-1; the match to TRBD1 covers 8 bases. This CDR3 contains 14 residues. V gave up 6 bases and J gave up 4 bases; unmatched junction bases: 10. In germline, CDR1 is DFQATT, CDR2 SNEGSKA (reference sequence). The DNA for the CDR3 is TGCAGTGCACCTTCGGTGGACAGGGCCACTGAAGCTTTCTTT. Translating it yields CSAPSVDRATEAFF.

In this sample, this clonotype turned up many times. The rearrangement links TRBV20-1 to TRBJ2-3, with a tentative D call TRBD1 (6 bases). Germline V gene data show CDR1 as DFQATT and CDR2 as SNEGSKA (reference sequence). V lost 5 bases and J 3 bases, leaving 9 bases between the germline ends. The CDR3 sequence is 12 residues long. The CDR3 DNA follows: TGCAGTGCTGGCACAGGGACAGATACGCAGTATTTT. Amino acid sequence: CSAGTGTDTQYF.

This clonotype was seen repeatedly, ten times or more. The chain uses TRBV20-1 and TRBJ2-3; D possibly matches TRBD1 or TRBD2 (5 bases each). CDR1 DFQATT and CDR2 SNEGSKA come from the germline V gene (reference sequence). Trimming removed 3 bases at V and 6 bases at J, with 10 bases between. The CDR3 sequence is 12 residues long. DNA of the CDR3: TGCAGTGCTAGGCCCGGGACCGATACGCAGTATTTT. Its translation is CSARPGTDTQYF.

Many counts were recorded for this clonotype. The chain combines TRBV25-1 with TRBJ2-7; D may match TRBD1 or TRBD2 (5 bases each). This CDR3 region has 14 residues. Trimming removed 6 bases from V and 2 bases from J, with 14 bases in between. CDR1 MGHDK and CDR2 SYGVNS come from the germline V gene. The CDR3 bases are TGTGCCAGCAGGGATCCGGGACGAACCTACGAGCAGTACTTC. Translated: CASRDPGRTYEQYF.

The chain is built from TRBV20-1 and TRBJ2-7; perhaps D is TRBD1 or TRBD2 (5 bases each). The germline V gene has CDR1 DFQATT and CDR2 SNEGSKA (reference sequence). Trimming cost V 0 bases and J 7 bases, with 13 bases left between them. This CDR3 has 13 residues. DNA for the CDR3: TGCAGTGCTAGAGATCGGGGCCGCGGGGAGCAGTACTTC. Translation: CSARDRGRGEQYF.

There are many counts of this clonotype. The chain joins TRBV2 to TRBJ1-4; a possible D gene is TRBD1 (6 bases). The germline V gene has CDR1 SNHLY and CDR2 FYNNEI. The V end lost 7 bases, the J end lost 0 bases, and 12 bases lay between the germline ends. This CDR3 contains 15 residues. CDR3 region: CASKRDTSTNEKLFF. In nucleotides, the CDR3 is TGTGCCAGCAAGAGGGACACATCAACTAATGAAAAACTGTTTTTT. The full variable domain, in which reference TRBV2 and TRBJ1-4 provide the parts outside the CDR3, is EPEVTQTPSHQVTQMGQEVILRCVPISNHLYFYWYRQILGQKVEFLVSFYNNEISEKSEIFDDQFSVERPDGSNFTLKIRSTKLEDSAMYFCASKRDTSTNEKLFFGSGTQLSVL.

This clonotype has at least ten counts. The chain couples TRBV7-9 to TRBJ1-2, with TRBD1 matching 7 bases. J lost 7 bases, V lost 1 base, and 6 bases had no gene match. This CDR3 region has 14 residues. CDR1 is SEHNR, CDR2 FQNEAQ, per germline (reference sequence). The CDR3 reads CASSLGGTVSGYTF. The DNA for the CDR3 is TGTGCCAGCAGCTTAGGAGGGACAGTTTCTGGCTACACCTTC.

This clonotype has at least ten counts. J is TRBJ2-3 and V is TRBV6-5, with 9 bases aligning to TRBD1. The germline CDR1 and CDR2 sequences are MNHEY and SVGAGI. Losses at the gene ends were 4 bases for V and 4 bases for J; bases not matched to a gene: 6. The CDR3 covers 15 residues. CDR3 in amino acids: CASSSGGQGSDTQYF. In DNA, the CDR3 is TGTGCCAGCAGTTCGGGGGGACAGGGTTCAGATACGCAGTATTTT.

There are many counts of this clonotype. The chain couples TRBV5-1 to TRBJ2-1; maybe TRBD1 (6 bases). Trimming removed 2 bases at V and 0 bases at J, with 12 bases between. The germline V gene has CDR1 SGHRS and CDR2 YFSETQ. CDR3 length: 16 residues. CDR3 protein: CASSFNRASSYNEQFF. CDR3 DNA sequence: TGCGCCAGCAGCTTCAACAGGGCTAGCTCCTACAATGAGCAGTTCTTC.

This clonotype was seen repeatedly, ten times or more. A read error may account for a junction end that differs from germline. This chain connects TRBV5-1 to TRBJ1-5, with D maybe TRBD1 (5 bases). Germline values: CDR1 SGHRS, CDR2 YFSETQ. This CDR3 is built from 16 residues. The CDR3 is CAISLTDLDSNQPQHF. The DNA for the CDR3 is TGCGCCATCAGCCTGACAGATCTCGATAGCAATCAGCCCCAGCATTTT.

The DNA of the CDR3 is TGCAGTGCCCCTCAAGGGTCAGGCTTCCAAGAGACCCAGTACTTC. It is translated as CSAPQGSGFQETQYF. The chain is built from TRBV20-1 and TRBJ2-5, with D uncertain. Trimming removed 6 bases at V and 1 base at J, with 18 bases between. The length of the CDR3 is 15 residues. Germline assignment: CDR1 DFQATT and CDR2 SNEGSKA (reference sequence).

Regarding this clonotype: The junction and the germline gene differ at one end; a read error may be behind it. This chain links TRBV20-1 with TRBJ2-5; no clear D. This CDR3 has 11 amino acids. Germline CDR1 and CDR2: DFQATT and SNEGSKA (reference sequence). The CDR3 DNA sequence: TGCAGTGCTAGTCCCGGAGAGACCCAGCACTTC. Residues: CSASPGETQHF.

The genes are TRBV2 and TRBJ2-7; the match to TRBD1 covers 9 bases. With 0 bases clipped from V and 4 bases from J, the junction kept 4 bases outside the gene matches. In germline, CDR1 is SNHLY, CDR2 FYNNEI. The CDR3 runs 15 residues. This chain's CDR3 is CASSEATGGRYEQYF. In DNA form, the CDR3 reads TGTGCCAGCAGTGAAGCAACAGGGGGCAGGTACGAGCAGTACTTC. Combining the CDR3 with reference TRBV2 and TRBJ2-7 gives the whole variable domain EPEVTQTPSHQVTQMGQEVILRCVPISNHLYFYWYRQILGQKVEFLVSFYNNEISEKSEIFDDQFSVERPDGSNFTLKIRSTKLEDSAMYFCASSEATGGRYEQYFGPGTRLTVT.

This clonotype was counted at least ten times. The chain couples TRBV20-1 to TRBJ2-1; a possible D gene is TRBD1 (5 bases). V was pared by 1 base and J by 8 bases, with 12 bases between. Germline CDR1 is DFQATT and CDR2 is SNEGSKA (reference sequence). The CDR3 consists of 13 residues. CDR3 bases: TGCAGTGCTAGAGGTACCAGGGTGGATGAGCAGTTCTTC. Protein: CSARGTRVDEQFF.

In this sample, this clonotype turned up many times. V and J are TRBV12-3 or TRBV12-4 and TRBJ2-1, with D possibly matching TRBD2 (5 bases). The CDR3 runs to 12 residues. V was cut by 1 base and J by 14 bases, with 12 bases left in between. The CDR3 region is CASSLVRGWEFF. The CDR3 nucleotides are TGTGCCAGCAGTTTAGTCCGGGGTTGGGAGTTCTTC.

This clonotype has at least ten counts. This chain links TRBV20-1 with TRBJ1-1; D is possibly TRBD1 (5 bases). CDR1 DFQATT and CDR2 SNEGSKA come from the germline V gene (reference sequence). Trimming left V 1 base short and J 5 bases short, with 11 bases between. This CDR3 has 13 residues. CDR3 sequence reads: CSARGPGLTEAFF. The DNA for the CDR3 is TGCAGTGCTAGAGGGCCAGGGCTGACTGAAGCTTTCTTT.

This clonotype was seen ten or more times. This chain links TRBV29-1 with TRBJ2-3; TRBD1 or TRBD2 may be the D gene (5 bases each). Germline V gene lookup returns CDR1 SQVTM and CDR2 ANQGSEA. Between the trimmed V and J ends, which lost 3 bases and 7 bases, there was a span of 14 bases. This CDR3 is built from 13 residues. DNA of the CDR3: TGCAGCGTTGAGAGAGAGGGGAGAAATACGCAGTATTTT. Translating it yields CSVEREGRNTQYF.

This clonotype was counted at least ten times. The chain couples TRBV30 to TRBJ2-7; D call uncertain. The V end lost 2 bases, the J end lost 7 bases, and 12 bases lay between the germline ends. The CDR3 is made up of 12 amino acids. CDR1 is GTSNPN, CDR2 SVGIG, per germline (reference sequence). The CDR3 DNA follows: TGTGCCTGGAGTTGGTCTTCGGCGGAGCAGTACTTC. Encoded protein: CAWSWSSAEQYF. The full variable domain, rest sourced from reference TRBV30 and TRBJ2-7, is SQTIHQWPATLVQPVGSPLSLECTVEGTSNPNLYWYRQAAGRGLQLLFYSVGIGQISSEVPQNLSASRPQDRQFILSSKKLLLSDSGFYLCAWSWSSAEQYFGPGTRLTVT.

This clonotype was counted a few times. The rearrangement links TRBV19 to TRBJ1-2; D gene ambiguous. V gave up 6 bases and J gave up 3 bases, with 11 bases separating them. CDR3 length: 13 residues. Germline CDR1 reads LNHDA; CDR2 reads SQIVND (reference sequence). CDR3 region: CASSPRLHYGYTF. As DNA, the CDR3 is TGTGCCAGTAGCCCCCGCCTTCACTATGGCTACACCTTC.

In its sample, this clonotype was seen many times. The DNA of the CDR3 is TGTGCCAGCAGCCAAGATTGGGGACAGTCTGAGCAGTTCTTC. Amino acid sequence: CASSQDWGQSEQFF. The chain combines TRBV14 with TRBJ2-1, with 7 bases matching TRBD1. Germline lookup yields CDR1 SGHDN and CDR2 FVKESK. The J segment lost 9 bases and the V segment lost 0 bases, leaving 5 bases of the junction unmatched. CDR3 size: 14 residues.

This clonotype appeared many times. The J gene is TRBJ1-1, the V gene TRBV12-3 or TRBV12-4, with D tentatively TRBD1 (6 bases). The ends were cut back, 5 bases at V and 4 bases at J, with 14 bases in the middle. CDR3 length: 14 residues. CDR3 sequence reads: CASSHRERSTEAFF. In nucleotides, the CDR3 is TGTGCCAGCAGTCACAGGGAGAGGAGCACTGAAGCTTTCTTT.

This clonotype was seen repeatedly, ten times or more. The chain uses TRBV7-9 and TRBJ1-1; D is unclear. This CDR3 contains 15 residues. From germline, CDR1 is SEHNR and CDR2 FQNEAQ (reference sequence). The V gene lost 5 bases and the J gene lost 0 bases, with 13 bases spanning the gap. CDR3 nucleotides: TGTGCCAGCAGCGATCCAAGGGTGTTGAACACTGAAGCTTTCTTT. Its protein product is CASSDPRVLNTEAFF.

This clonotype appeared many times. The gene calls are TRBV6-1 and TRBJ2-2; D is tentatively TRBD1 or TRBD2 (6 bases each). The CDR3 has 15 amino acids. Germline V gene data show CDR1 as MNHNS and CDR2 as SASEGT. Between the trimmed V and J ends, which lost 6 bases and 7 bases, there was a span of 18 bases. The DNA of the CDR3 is TGTGCCAGCAGCCGGGTGGGGGGCCGGTACGGGGAGCTGTTTTTT. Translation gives CASSRVGGRYGELFF.